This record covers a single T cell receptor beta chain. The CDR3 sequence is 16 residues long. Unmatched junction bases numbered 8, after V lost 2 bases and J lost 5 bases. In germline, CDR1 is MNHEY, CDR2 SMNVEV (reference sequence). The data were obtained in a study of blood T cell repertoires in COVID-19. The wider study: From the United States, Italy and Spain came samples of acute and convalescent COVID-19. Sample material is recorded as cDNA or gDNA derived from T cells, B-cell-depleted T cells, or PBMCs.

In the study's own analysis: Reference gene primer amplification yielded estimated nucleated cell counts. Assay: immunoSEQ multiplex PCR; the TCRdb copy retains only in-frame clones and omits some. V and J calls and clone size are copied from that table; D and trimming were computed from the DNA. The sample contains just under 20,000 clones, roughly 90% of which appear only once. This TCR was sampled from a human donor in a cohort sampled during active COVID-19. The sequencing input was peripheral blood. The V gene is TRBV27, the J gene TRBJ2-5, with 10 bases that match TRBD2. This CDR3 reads CASSLRKRGGSETQYF. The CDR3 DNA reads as TGTGCCAGCAGTTTAAGGAAGCGGGGGGGCTCGGAGACCCAGTACTTC.